The 3 T cell receptor beta chains below all came from one sample that was sequenced in a study of T cell repertoires in cytomegalovirus infection (dated 2019 in TCRdb). Sample treatment or condition, as interpreted from the label and publication: in vitro stimulation with specific CMV peptide epitopes to enrich CMV-specific T cells. Their target antigens are unknown. Sequenced on an Illumina HiSeq 1500. TCRdb itself trimmed the public reads at Q25 with fastp, ran MiXCR and retained productive beta chains. Each CDR3 protein appears once, grouped with its most common genes and DNA. The sample profile shows about 920,000 distinct CDR3 sequences; approximately 31% of them were found once. Roughly 12% of the sample is held by the ten biggest clonotypes. Specimen: cultured CD8+ T cells from PBMCs, collected from culture after CMV antigen stimulation. These receptors originate from a human donor in good health (CMV status not recorded). Some clones in this sample may be carry-over from other donors' samples.

This clonotype showed up just a few times. V and J are TRBV28 and TRBJ2-5; 10 bases line up with TRBD1. Trimming at V came to 2 bases and at J to 5 bases, leaving 5 bases not matched to a gene. This CDR3 comprises 15 residues. Per germline, CDR1 MDHEN and CDR2 SYDVKM. CDR3: CASSLGDRGVETQYF. CDR3 in DNA: TGTGCCAGCAGTTTAGGGGACAGGGGTGTCGAGACCCAGTACTTC. Combining the CDR3 with reference TRBV28 and TRBJ2-5 gives the whole variable domain DVKVTQSSRYLVKRTGEKVFLECVQDMDHENMFWYRQDPGLGLRLIYFSYDVKMKEKGDIPEGYSVSREKKERFSLILESASTNQTSMYLCASSLGDRGVETQYFGPGTRLLVL.

The rearrangement joins TRBV4-1 to TRBJ1-1; unclear D gene. The germline CDR1 and CDR2 sequences are MGHRA and YSYEKL. The V gene lost 0 bases and the J gene lost 1 base, with 12 bases spanning the gap. The length of the CDR3 is 16 residues. The CDR3 region is CASSQEVGQRNTEAFF. The CDR3 nucleotides are TGCGCCAGCAGCCAAGAGGTGGGCCAGAGGAACACTGAAGCTTTCTTT.

J is TRBJ2-1 and V is TRBV5-6; 9 bases align to TRBD2. J was trimmed by 6 bases and V by 6 bases; bases with no gene match: 10. This CDR3 contains 15 residues. Per the germline V gene, CDR1 is SGHDT and CDR2 is YYEEEE. This chain's CDR3 is CASTPGLATRNEQFF. The CDR3 coding sequence is TGTGCCAGCACCCCGGGACTAGCAACACGCAATGAGCAGTTCTTC.